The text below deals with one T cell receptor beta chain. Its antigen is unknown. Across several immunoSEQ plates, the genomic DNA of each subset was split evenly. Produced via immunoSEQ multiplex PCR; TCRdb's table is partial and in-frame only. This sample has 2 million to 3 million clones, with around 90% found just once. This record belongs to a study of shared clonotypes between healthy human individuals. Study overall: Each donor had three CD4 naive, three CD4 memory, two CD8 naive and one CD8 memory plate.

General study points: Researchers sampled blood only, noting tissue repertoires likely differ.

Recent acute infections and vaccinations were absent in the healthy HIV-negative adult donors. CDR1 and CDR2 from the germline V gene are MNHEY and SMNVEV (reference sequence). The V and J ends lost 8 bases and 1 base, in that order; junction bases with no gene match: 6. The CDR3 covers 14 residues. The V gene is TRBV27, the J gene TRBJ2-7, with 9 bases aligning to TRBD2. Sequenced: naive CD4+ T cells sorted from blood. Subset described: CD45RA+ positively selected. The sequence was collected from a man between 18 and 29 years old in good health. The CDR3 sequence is CASRTSVTSYEQYF. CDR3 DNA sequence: TGTGCCAGCCGGACTAGCGTTACTTCCTACGAGCAGTACTTC.